The 9 T cell receptor beta chains listed next were all sequenced from one sample in a study of blood T cell repertoires in COVID-19. Clones were sequenced by immunoSEQ multiplex PCR, and TCRdb holds only the in-frame ones, with some missing. The sample carries about 380,000 clones, roughly 77% recorded once. Input material: peripheral blood. These receptor sequences come from a human donor with acute or convalescent COVID-19. The donor label of this sample is uncertain.

The rearrangement uses TRBV6-2 or TRBV6-3 and TRBJ2-1, with 9 bases aligning to TRBD1. The CDR3 runs to 16 residues. Losses at the gene ends were 5 bases for V and 3 bases for J; bases not matched to a gene: 8. Germline values: CDR1 MNHEY, CDR2 SVGEGT. The CDR3, as DNA: TGTGCCAGCAGTCGGACCTGGACAGGGGTCTACAATGAGCAGTTCTTC. Protein sequence: CASSRTWTGVYNEQFF.

This rearrangement joins TRBV11-2 to TRBJ2-3; 7 nucleotides agree with TRBD1. The V gene's germline CDR1 is SGHAT and CDR2 FQNNGV. There are 15 residues in the CDR3. V dropped 0 bases and J dropped 9; count of bases not matched to a gene: 9. Written as DNA, the CDR3 is TGTGCCAGCAGCTTAGATCGGGCAGGGGGTGTAACGCAGTATTTT. Protein product: CASSLDRAGGVTQYF.

The chain joins TRBV29-1 to TRBJ1-5, with no clear D. The CDR3 runs 14 residues. Trimming removed 6 bases from V and 7 bases from J, with 19 bases in between. Germline loops: CDR1 SQVTM, CDR2 ANQGSEA. CDR3 amino acids: CSVATRVAQQPQHF. In DNA, the CDR3 is TGCAGCGTCGCAACTAGAGTGGCCCAGCAGCCCCAGCATTTT.

J is TRBJ2-2 and V is TRBV18; TRBD1 matches at 10 bases. The J segment lost 3 bases and the V segment lost 5 bases, leaving 6 bases of the junction unmatched. This CDR3 contains 16 residues. The germline gives CDR1 KGHSH, CDR2 LQKENI. The CDR3 is CASSATGTGDTGELFF. The CDR3 DNA reads as TGTGCCAGCTCAGCTACCGGGACAGGGGACACCGGGGAGCTGTTTTTT.

The rearrangement joins TRBV7-2 to TRBJ2-5; 13 positions match TRBD2. The germline V gene encodes CDR1 SGHTA and CDR2 FQGNSA. The CDR3 spans 18 residues. Trimming removed 2 bases from V and 4 bases from J; junction bases left unmatched: 10. CDR3 region: CASSLSGRRTSGGETQYF. CDR3 DNA sequence: TGTGCCAGCAGCTTATCTGGAAGGAGGACTAGCGGGGGAGAGACCCAGTACTTC.

This chain links TRBV6-6 with TRBJ2-7, with TRBD2 identical over 10 bases. Germline CDR1 MNHNY, CDR2 SVGAGI (reference sequence). This CDR3 comprises 16 residues. After removal of 5 bases from V and 0 bases from J, the junction contained 7 bases not matched to a gene. The CDR3 DNA reads as TGTGCCAGCAGTAAAACTGCTAGCGGGAGCTCCTACGAGCAGTACTTC. Amino acid sequence: CASSKTASGSSYEQYF.

The chain combines TRBV5-5 with TRBJ1-2; D is possibly TRBD1 (6 bases). CDR3 length: 14 residues. Germline V gives CDR1 SGHKS, CDR2 YYEKEE (reference sequence). V was trimmed by 4 bases and J by 4 bases, leaving 14 bases between them. The CDR3 sequence is CASSRQESSYGYTF. The CDR3 DNA follows: TGTGCCAGCAGCCGACAGGAAAGCTCCTATGGCTACACCTTC.

Points on this clone: Other DNA sequences from this sample encode an identical CDR3 as well. The rearrangement joins TRBV10-3 to TRBJ1-1; D might be TRBD1 (6 bases). V was clipped by 8 bases and J by 0 bases, with 10 bases between them. The CDR3 covers 13 residues. In germline, CDR1 is ENHRY, CDR2 SYGVKD. Here the CDR3 reads CAIEGEMNTEAFF. The CDR3, as DNA: TGTGCCATCGAGGGGGAGATGAACACTGAAGCTTTCTTT.

CDR3 DNA sequence: TGTGCCAGCAGCTGGACGGGACAGTTCTATGGCTACACCTTC. Amino acid sequence: CASSWTGQFYGYTF. The V and J genes are TRBV5-6 and TRBJ1-2; 7 bases map to TRBD1. Germline V gives CDR1 SGHDT, CDR2 YYEEEE. Losses at the gene ends were 3 bases for V and 4 bases for J; bases not matched to a gene: 6. This CDR3 region has 14 residues.